This entry concerns a single T cell receptor (beta chain). Its cognate antigen has yet to be identified. It has no much larger one-base neighbor in the sample; base qualities were not kept. This entry is derived from a study of control samples from healthy donors and cancer patients (dated by TCRdb to the early 2020s). V gives up 5 bases and J gives up 5 bases, and the segment between their germline ends measures 16 bases. From the germline V gene, CDR1 is SNHLY and CDR2 is FYNNEI. Including the terminal cysteine and phenylalanine, the CDR3 comprises 15 residues. Of all the DNA, just the CDR3 is kept, 45 bases in frame from base 1. Receptor amplification or capture employed the immunoSEQ multiplex PCR assay. TCRdb took this table from immuneACCESS and kept in-frame rearrangements with V and J called. Such tables lack part of the clones; where checked against another copy, unresolved V genes explain under half of the gap, and the rest is unexplained. A total of about 120,000 clones appear in this sample, nearly 95% of them only once. About 2.6% of the sample comes from the top ten.

This clonotype was obtained from a man between 25 and 39 years old in good health. Sequencing was carried out using blood. Recombination connected TRBV2 to TRBJ1-5; confidence is insufficient to name the D gene. The base sequence is TGTGCCAGCAGTACATTGGACGGCCCCGATCAGCCCCAGCATTTT. Translated, it gives CASSTLDGPDQPQHF.